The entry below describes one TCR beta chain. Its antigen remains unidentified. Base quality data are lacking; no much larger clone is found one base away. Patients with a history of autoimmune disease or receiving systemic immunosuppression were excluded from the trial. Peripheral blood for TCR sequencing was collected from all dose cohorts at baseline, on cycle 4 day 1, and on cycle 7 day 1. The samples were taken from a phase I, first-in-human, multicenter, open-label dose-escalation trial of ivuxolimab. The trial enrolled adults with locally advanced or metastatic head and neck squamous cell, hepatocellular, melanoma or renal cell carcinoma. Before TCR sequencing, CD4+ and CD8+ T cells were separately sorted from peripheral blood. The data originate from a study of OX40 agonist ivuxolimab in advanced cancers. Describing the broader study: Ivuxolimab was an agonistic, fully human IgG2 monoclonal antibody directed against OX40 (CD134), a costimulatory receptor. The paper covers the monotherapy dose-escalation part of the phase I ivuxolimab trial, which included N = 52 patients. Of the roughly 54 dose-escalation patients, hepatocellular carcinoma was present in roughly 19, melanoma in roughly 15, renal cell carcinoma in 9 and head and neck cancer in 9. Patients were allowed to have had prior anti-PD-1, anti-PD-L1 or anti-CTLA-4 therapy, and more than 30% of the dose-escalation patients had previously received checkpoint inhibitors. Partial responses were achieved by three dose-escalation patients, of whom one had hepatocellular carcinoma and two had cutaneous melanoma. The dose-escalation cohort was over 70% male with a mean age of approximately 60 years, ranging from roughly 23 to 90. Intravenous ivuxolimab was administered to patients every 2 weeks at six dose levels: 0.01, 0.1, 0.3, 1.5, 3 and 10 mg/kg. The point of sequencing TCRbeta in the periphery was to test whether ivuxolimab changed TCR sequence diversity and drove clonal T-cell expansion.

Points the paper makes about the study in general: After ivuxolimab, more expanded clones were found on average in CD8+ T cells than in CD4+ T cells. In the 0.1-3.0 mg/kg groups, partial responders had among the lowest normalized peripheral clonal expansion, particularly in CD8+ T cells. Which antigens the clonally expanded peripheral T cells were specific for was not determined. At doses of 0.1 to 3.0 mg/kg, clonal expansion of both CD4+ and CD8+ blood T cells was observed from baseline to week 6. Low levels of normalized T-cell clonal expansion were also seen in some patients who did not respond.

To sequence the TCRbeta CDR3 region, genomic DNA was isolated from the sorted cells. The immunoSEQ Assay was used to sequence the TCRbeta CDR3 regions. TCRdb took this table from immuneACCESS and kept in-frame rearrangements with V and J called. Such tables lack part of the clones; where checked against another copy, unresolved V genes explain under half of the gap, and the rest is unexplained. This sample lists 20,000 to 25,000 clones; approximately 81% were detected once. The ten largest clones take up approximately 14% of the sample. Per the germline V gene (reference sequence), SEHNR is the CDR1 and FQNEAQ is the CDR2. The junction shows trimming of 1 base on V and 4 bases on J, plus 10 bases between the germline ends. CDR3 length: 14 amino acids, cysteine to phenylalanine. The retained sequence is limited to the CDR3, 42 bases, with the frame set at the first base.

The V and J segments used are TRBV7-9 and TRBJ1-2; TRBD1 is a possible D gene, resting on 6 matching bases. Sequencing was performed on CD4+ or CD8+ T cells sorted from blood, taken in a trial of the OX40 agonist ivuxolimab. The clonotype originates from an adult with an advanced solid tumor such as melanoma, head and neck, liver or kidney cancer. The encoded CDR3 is CASSLGQGSYGYTF. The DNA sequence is TGTGCCAGCAGCTTAGGGCAGGGGAGCTATGGCTACACCTTC.